The next 30 T cell receptor beta chains were all read from a single sample in a study of blood T cell repertoires in COVID-19. TCRdb keeps only in-frame clones here, not all; method: immunoSEQ multiplex PCR. The data contain under 250,000 clones, around 80% of them seen just once; the ten biggest clones take up roughly 12%. The sample was peripheral blood. These receptor sequences come from a woman aged 40-49 years with acute or convalescent COVID-19.

The chain couples TRBV12-5 to TRBJ2-1; D unresolved. CDR3 size: 11 residues. Germline V CDR1 and CDR2: LGHNT, FRNRAP. Trimming shortened V by 8 bases and J by 6 bases, and 8 bases separated the two germline ends. The CDR3 protein is CASYILNEQFF. Here the CDR3 DNA reads TGTGCTAGTTATATACTCAATGAGCAGTTCTTC.

V gene TRBV6-2 or TRBV6-3 combines with J gene TRBJ2-4, with 7 bases that match TRBD1. The V gene end was trimmed by 5 bases and the J gene end by 6 bases; junction bases not matched to a gene: 13. Germline-derived CDR1 and CDR2 are MNHEY and SVGEGT. The length of the CDR3 is 16 residues. The CDR3 DNA reads TGTGCCAGCAGTCCCCTAACGACAGGGCTGCGAAACATTCAGTACTTC. As protein: CASSPLTTGLRNIQYF.

This clone has just one count. The chain recombines TRBV19 with TRBJ2-3; perhaps TRBD1 as D (5 bases). V was shortened by 7 bases and J by 10 bases, with 15 bases between the two germline ends. CDR3 length: 12 residues. Germline CDR1 and CDR2: LNHDA and SQIVND (reference sequence). Here the CDR3 reads CASTSGSGSQYF. In DNA, the CDR3 is TGTGCCAGTACCTCCGGATCAGGGTCGCAGTATTTT.

The rearrangement joins TRBV7-6 to TRBJ2-7, with a tentative D call TRBD1 (7 bases). Germline CDR1 reads SGHVS; CDR2 reads FNYEAQ. Trimming removed 2 bases at V and 3 bases at J, with 14 bases between. There are 15 residues in the CDR3. CDR3: CASSLSPGGNYEQYF. The DNA of the CDR3 is TGTGCCAGCAGCTTATCCCCAGGGGGGAACTACGAGCAGTACTTC.

A note on this clone: This sample includes further DNA sequences coding for the same CDR3. The rearrangement joins TRBV4-3 to TRBJ2-2; weak D call: TRBD2 (6 bases). With 1 base removed from V and 7 bases from J, the gap between germline ends came to 10 bases. The length of the CDR3 is 14 residues. Looked up from germline, CDR1 is LGHNA and CDR2 is YSLEER. This CDR3 is CASSQGPRGGELFF. CDR3 DNA sequence: TGCGCCAGCAGCCAAGGTCCGCGGGGCGGGGAGCTGTTTTTT.

This clone was seen more than once but under ten times. The chain is built from TRBV29-1 and TRBJ1-1; D unresolved. This CDR3 contains 12 residues. V lost 6 bases, J lost 5 bases, and 13 bases lay in between. The germline CDR1 and CDR2 sequences are SQVTM and ANQGSEA. Here the CDR3 reads CSVSWARTEAFF. The DNA of the CDR3 is TGCAGCGTGAGCTGGGCGCGTACTGAAGCTTTCTTT.

This clone appeared a few times. The rearrangement links TRBV6-1 to TRBJ1-2, with D unclear. Germline V gene data show CDR1 as MNHNS and CDR2 as SASEGT. V was clipped by 2 bases and J by 0 bases, with 22 bases between them. This CDR3 comprises 19 residues. The CDR3 here is CASSESSFYHSFTNYGYTF. The DNA of the CDR3 is TGTGCCAGCAGTGAATCCTCGTTTTACCACAGTTTTACTAACTATGGCTACACCTTC.

The genes are TRBV2 and TRBJ2-1; 8 bases agree with TRBD1. Trimming removed 8 bases from V and 6 bases from J; junction bases left unmatched: 6. This CDR3 is built from 13 residues. Germline lookup yields CDR1 SNHLY and CDR2 FYNNEI. Here the CDR3 reads CASDGQGINEQFF. The CDR3 coding sequence is TGTGCCAGCGACGGACAGGGAATCAATGAGCAGTTCTTC. The variable domain in full, completed from reference TRBV2 and TRBJ2-1, reads EPEVTQTPSHQVTQMGQEVILRCVPISNHLYFYWYRQILGQKVEFLVSFYNNEISEKSEIFDDQFSVERPDGSNFTLKIRSTKLEDSAMYFCASDGQGINEQFFGPGTRLTVL.

This rearrangement joins TRBV3-1 (or the pseudogene TRBV3-2) to TRBJ2-7; D remains ambiguous. Germline CDR1 reads LGHDT; CDR2 reads YNNKEL (reference sequence). The CDR3 runs to 11 residues. V was shortened by 4 bases and J by 2 bases, with 3 bases between the two germline ends. Here the CDR3 reads CASSRAYEQYF. DNA of the CDR3: TGTGCCAGCAGCCGAGCCTACGAGCAGTACTTC.

The table lists this clone with a count of one. The chain recombines TRBV2 with TRBJ1-1; a possible D gene is TRBD1 (6 bases). The germline V and J ends were trimmed by 5 bases and 1 base, with 14 bases remaining between them. The CDR3 runs 15 residues. CDR1 is SNHLY, CDR2 FYNNEI, per germline. CDR3: CASSFPDRRNTEAFF. The DNA of the CDR3 is TGTGCCAGCAGTTTTCCTGACAGGAGGAACACTGAAGCTTTCTTT.

The chain employs TRBV5-5 and TRBJ1-5; the D gene is possibly TRBD1 (6 bases). This CDR3 spans 14 amino acids. Trimming pared 0 bases from V and 11 bases from J, leaving 15 bases between. Germline values: CDR1 SGHKS, CDR2 YYEKEE (reference sequence). Here the CDR3 reads CASSLDVQGRSQHF. As DNA, the CDR3 is TGTGCCAGCAGCTTGGACGTTCAGGGGAGATCCCAGCATTTT.

This clone was observed a handful of times. The chain links TRBV11-3 to TRBJ2-3; a weak D match, TRBD1 (6 bases). The germline gives CDR1 SGHNT, CDR2 YENEEA. The CDR3 extends over 16 amino acids. Trimming cost V 1 base and J 6 bases, with 17 bases left between them. DNA for the CDR3: TGTGCCAGCAGCTTAGGGACAGATTACGGTTCGGATACGCAGTATTTT. Translating gives CASSLGTDYGSDTQYF.

The J gene is TRBJ2-2, the V gene TRBV6-5; D may be TRBD2 (6 bases). The CDR3 runs 16 residues. Germline CDR1 is MNHEY and CDR2 is SVGAGI. V was cut by 2 bases and J by 2 bases, with 12 bases left in between. The CDR3, as DNA: TGTGCCAGCAGTTACGGAGGGACGGCCAACACCGGGGAGCTGTTTTTT. This sequence encodes CASSYGGTANTGELFF.

The chain employs TRBV7-6 and TRBJ2-5; 9 bases align to TRBD1. The junction had 8 bases not matched to a gene; V was cut back by 5 bases and J by 4 bases. Germline V CDR1 and CDR2: SGHVS, FNYEAQ. The CDR3 loop spans 15 amino acids. This chain's CDR3 is CASSPEDRGRETQYF. The CDR3 DNA is TGTGCCAGCAGCCCAGAGGACAGGGGACGAGAGACCCAGTACTTC.

This chain links TRBV7-8 with TRBJ1-2, with D hard to call. CDR3 length: 13 amino acids. Trimming removed 5 bases from V and 5 bases from J, with 12 bases in between. Germline V CDR1 and CDR2: SGHVS, FQNEAQ. The CDR3 reads CASSPTGFYGYTF. CDR3 DNA sequence: TGTGCCAGCAGCCCAACGGGATTTTATGGCTACACCTTC.

As DNA, the CDR3 is TGTGCCAGCAGCCTCCCGACAGGGAACTTCTATGGCTACACCTTC. Translating it yields CASSLPTGNFYGYTF. This chain links TRBV5-4 with TRBJ1-2; 7 nucleotides line up with TRBD1. CDR1 SGHNT and CDR2 YYREEE come from the germline V gene (reference sequence). With V trimmed by 4 bases and J by 4 bases, 10 bases remained unmatched. This CDR3 has 15 amino acids. The full variable domain, with the rest looked up from reference TRBV5-4 and TRBJ1-2, is ETGVTQSPTHLIKTRGQQVTLRCSSQSGHNTVSWYQQALGQGPQFIFQYYREEENGRGNFPPRFSGLQFPNYSSELNVNALELDDSALYLCASSLPTGNFYGYTFGSGTRLTVV.

The J gene is TRBJ1-6, the V gene TRBV5-1; D perhaps matches TRBD1 (6 bases). Between the trimmed V and J ends, which lost 0 bases and 7 bases, there was a span of 8 bases. The CDR3 is 14 residues long. Germline values: CDR1 SGHRS, CDR2 YFSETQ. CDR3 DNA sequence: TGCGCCAGCAGCTTGGATCAGGGGAATTCACCCCTCCACTTT. Residues: CASSLDQGNSPLHF.

V is TRBV19 and J is TRBJ1-2; possibly TRBD1 for D (6 bases). V lost 4 bases and J 4 bases, leaving 10 bases between the germline ends. Germline lookup yields CDR1 LNHDA and CDR2 SQIVND (reference sequence). CDR3 length: 13 amino acids. CDR3 DNA sequence: TGTGCCAGTAGTACAGGGGTAGGCTATGGCTACACCTTC. Its protein is CASSTGVGYGYTF.

This chain uses TRBV21-1 with TRBJ2-7; the D call TRBD1 from the table was never checked on the DNA. TRBV21-1 is classified as a pseudogene. The CDR3 covers 15 residues. The CDR3 region has the DNA TGTGCCAGCAGCGACCCGGACAGGGGGACCTACGAGCAGTACTTC. Its translation is CASSDPDRGTYEQYF.

The rearrangement joins TRBV29-1 to TRBJ2-3; 7 bases align to TRBD2. Per the germline V gene, CDR1 is SQVTM and CDR2 is ANQGSEA. The CDR3 spans 14 residues. J lost 2 bases, V lost 5 bases, and 7 bases had no gene match. CDR3 region: CSVRRGTDTDTQYF. The CDR3 DNA sequence: TGCAGCGTTCGGCGGGGGACGGACACAGATACGCAGTATTTT.

The genes are TRBV4-1 and TRBJ2-7; 9 bases fit TRBD2. CDR1 and CDR2 (germline): MGHRA, YSYEKL. The CDR3 is 15 amino acids. After removal of 0 bases from V and 6 bases from J, the junction contained 6 bases not matched to a gene. The CDR3 DNA follows: TGCGCCAGCAGCCAAGAATTAGCGGGAGCGCGCGAGCAGTACTTC. Its translation: CASSQELAGAREQYF.

The table lists this clone with many counts. J is TRBJ2-7 and V is TRBV19; 10 bases agree with TRBD1. The trim removed 3 bases at V and 6 bases at J, leaving 8 bases unmatched. CDR1 and CDR2 from the germline V gene are LNHDA and SQIVND (reference sequence). There are 15 residues in the CDR3. The CDR3 spells CASSMGDRGWGEQYF. The CDR3 DNA reads as TGTGCCAGTAGTATGGGGGACAGGGGATGGGGCGAGCAGTACTTC.

The genes are TRBV9 and TRBJ1-2, with 7 bases matching TRBD1. V lost 2 bases and J lost 8; bases outside the gene matches: 12. This CDR3 is built from 15 residues. The germline V gene encodes CDR1 SGDLS and CDR2 YYNGEE. For the CDR3, the DNA is TGTGCCAGCAGCGTCCAAACAGGGGAAGGGGAAGGCTACACCTTC. Its translation: CASSVQTGEGEGYTF.

The count of this clone is one. This chain joins TRBV4-3 and TRBJ2-1, with TRBD2 matching over 12 bases. Germline V gene data show CDR1 as LGHNA and CDR2 as YSLEER. This CDR3 contains 17 residues. Trimming took 3 bases from V and 10 from J; bases not matched to a gene: 13. The DNA for the CDR3 is TGCGCCAGCAGCCAGGGTTCGACTAGCGGGAGAAGGGAAGAGCAGTTCTTC. Translated, it gives CASSQGSTSGRREEQFF.

The CDR3 here is CASSRDRVYGYTF. The DNA of the CDR3 is TGTGCCAGCAGCCGGGACAGGGTCTATGGCTACACCTTC. The chain joins TRBV6-5 to TRBJ1-2, with 9 bases matching TRBD1. This CDR3 spans 13 amino acids. Germline CDR1 reads MNHEY; CDR2 reads SVGAGI. The J segment lost 4 bases and the V segment lost 6 bases, leaving 3 bases of the junction unmatched.

This clone was observed a few times. The V call is TRBV4-1, the J call TRBJ1-1, with a possible D match to TRBD1 (6 bases). The CDR3 is made up of 14 amino acids. The germline V and J ends were trimmed by 0 bases and 11 bases, with 16 bases remaining between them. The germline V gene has CDR1 MGHRA and CDR2 YSYEKL. The CDR3 DNA reads TGCGCCAGCAGCCAAGATGAGACAGGTGACCCTGCTTTCTTT. This encodes CASSQDETGDPAFF.

This clone showed up just once. The chain recombines TRBV5-4 with TRBJ2-7; 8 nucleotides match TRBD1. CDR3 length: 15 amino acids. The germline CDR1 and CDR2 sequences are SGHNT and YYREEE (reference sequence). V gave up 5 bases and J gave up 4 bases; unmatched junction bases: 11. CDR3 sequence: CASSLTRDRFYEQYF. The CDR3 DNA is TGTGCCAGCAGTCTAACCCGGGACAGGTTTTACGAGCAGTACTTC.

In the case of this clone: In the same sample, other DNA sequences code for this CDR3. The gene calls are TRBV5-6 and TRBJ1-1, with 11 bases aligning to TRBD1. Germline values: CDR1 SGHDT, CDR2 YYEEEE. Trimming at V came to 3 bases and at J to 5 bases, leaving 6 bases not matched to a gene. The CDR3 covers 15 residues. The CDR3 sequence is CASSSEGTGGTEAFF. In nucleotides, the CDR3 is TGTGCCAGCAGCTCAGAAGGGACAGGGGGAACTGAAGCTTTCTTT.

This clone was recorded a few times. The genes are TRBV27 and TRBJ1-1, with 8 bases identical to TRBD1. The CDR3 is 16 amino acids. From germline, CDR1 is MNHEY and CDR2 SMNVEV (reference sequence). Losses at the gene ends were 4 bases for V and 3 bases for J; bases not matched to a gene: 10. The chain's CDR3 is CASSSHPGQADTEAFF. The CDR3 DNA reads TGTGCCAGCAGTTCCCACCCGGGACAGGCGGACACTGAAGCTTTCTTT.

The rearrangement links TRBV7-6 to TRBJ2-3; TRBD1 might be the D (6 bases). The germline V and J ends were trimmed by 1 base and 5 bases, with 10 bases remaining between them. The CDR3 is made up of 14 amino acids. Per germline, CDR1 SGHVS and CDR2 FNYEAQ. DNA of the CDR3: TGTGCCAGCAGCTTAGGGGGGCAGAAAGATACGCAGTATTTT. It translates to CASSLGGQKDTQYF.